This T cell receptor (beta chain) was obtained from a study of blood T cell repertoires in COVID-19. Looking at the study overall: Some COVID-19 samples were acute and others convalescent; all came from the United States, Italy and Spain. T cells, B-cell-depleted T cells, or PBMCs supplied cDNA or gDNA.

Only a few counts were recorded for this clone. Trimming removed 4 bases at V and 0 bases at J, with 11 bases between. CDR1 is SGHRS and CDR2 is YFSETQ in the germline V gene. The CDR3 is 15 residues long. As processed by the authors: Amplification of reference gene primers was used by the study to estimate nucleated cell counts. The assay was immunoSEQ multiplex PCR, and TCRdb's table has in-frame clones only and misses some. The V and J calls and clone size come from that table; D and trimming were worked out from the DNA. The sample consists of about 190,000 clones, approximately 80% of them appearing once.

The source material was peripheral blood. This TCR came from a woman between 45 and 60 years old with acute or convalescent COVID-19. The chain employs TRBV5-1 and TRBJ1-3; D perhaps matches TRBD1 (5 bases). The CDR3 nucleotides are TGCGCCAGCAGCCCCGACAGCCGCTCTGGAAACACCATATATTTT. Translated, it gives CASSPDSRSGNTIYF.